This T cell receptor (beta chain) emerged from a study of blood T cell repertoires in COVID-19. Study-wide background: PBMCs, B-cell-depleted T cells, or T cells provided the cDNA or gDNA that made up the material.

The table came from immunoSEQ multiplex PCR; TCRdb's copy has only in-frame clones and leaves some out. Here the sample spans more than 200,000 clones, roughly 80% being singletons. The V gene's germline CDR1 is SEHNR and CDR2 FQNEAQ (reference sequence). The CDR3 totals 15 residues. V lost 5 bases and J lost 4; bases outside the gene matches: 7. The rearrangement links TRBV7-9 to TRBJ1-5; 8 bases are shared with TRBD1. This clonotype was sampled from a woman of 80 years or more with acute or convalescent COVID-19. The specimen sequenced was peripheral blood. The CDR3 DNA reads as TGTGCCAGCAGCGGACCGGGACAGGTTAATCAGCCCCAGCATTTT. Its translation: CASSGPGQVNQPQHF.